Listed here are 7 T cell receptor beta chains from one sample, sequenced in a study of response to subunit inactivated influenza vaccine. Each CDR3 protein gets one entry after TCRdb re-called the RT-PCR reads with MiXCR. The data hold 430,000 or so distinct CDR3 sequences, with approximately 11% observed a single time. Sequencing was performed on PBMCs from blood, taken more than 35 days after vaccination. Receptors were obtained from a man aged 50 or older who received an inactivated influenza vaccine.

In its sample, this clonotype was seen a few times. This rearrangement joins TRBV7-6 to TRBJ2-7, with 8 bases lining up with TRBD1. Trimming cost V 2 bases and J 5 bases; bases outside gene matches: 14. Germline V lookup: CDR1 SGHVS, CDR2 FNYEAQ. CDR3 length: 17 amino acids. CDR3 sequence: CASSLRPGQGLSNEQYF. CDR3 bases: TGTGCCAGCAGCTTACGTCCCGGACAGGGTCTTTCTAACGAGCAGTACTTC.

The rearrangement links TRBV12-3 or TRBV12-4 to TRBJ2-5; 8 bases fit TRBD2. This CDR3 has 14 residues. Trimming cost V 5 bases and J 2 bases; bases outside gene matches: 4. The CDR3 loop is CASSPGGAQETQYF. CDR3 bases: TGTGCCAGCAGTCCCGGGGGGGCACAAGAGACCCAGTACTTC.

This clonotype was observed a handful of times. The genes are TRBV20-1 and TRBJ2-1; possibly TRBD1 for D (5 bases). Trimming shortened V by 1 base and J by 6 bases, and 13 bases separated the two germline ends. The CDR3 sequence is 14 residues long. Germline V gene sequence: CDR1 DFQATT, CDR2 SNEGSKA (reference sequence). The CDR3 protein is CSARVGPRGNEQFF. The CDR3 DNA reads TGCAGTGCTAGAGTGGGGCCTCGAGGCAATGAGCAGTTCTTC.

The CDR3 spells CASTRGGANNSPLHF. For the CDR3, the DNA is TGTGCCAGCACCCGGGGGGGGGCAAATAATTCACCCCTCCACTTT. V usage is TRBV12-3 or TRBV12-4 and J usage is TRBJ1-6; maybe TRBD1 (6 bases). This CDR3 has 15 amino acids. Trimming stripped 7 bases from V and 5 bases from J, with 15 bases between.

This clonotype was found a few times. This chain connects TRBV13 to TRBJ2-3; TRBD2 aligns across 9 bases. The trim removed 4 bases at V and 4 bases at J, leaving 6 bases unmatched. Looked up from germline, CDR1 is PRHDT and CDR2 is FYEKMQ (reference sequence). The CDR3 consists of 15 residues. CDR3 loop: CASSSDSGGSDTQYF. The CDR3 nucleotides read TGTGCCAGCAGCTCAGACAGCGGGGGGTCAGATACGCAGTATTTT.

This clonotype was observed a handful of times. The rearrangement uses TRBV20-1 and TRBJ1-2; D is unclear. V was clipped by 1 base and J by 7 bases, with 16 bases between them. Per germline, CDR1 DFQATT and CDR2 SNEGSKA (reference sequence). CDR3 length: 14 residues. The CDR3 bases are TGCAGTGCTAGAGGGGGAGCACGTCCGTTTGGCTACACCTTC. Protein sequence: CSARGGARPFGYTF.

Concerning this clonotype: One junction end does not reproduce the germline sequence, and a read error may be involved. The V call is TRBV5-1, the J call TRBJ2-7; 8 positions match TRBD2. The CDR3 has 15 amino acids. Germline values: CDR1 SGHRS, CDR2 YFSETQ. In DNA form, the CDR3 reads TGCGCCAGCAGCTTAGGAGCGGGAGTATCCTACGAGCAGCACTTC. This gives the protein CASSLGAGVSYEQHF.